These 8 T cell receptor beta chains came from one sample sequenced in a study of blood T cell repertoires in COVID-19. TCRdb keeps only in-frame clones here, not all; method: immunoSEQ multiplex PCR. Among 95,000 to 150,000 clones listed, around three quarters were seen once. Sequenced material: peripheral blood. These TCRs come from a man aged 55 to 70 with active or convalescent COVID-19.

This clone was found a few times. The chain recombines TRBV9 with TRBJ1-2; D is perhaps TRBD1 (6 bases). The CDR3 has 13 amino acids. Germline loops: CDR1 SGDLS, CDR2 YYNGEE. V was cut by 6 bases and J by 7 bases, with 16 bases left in between. The CDR3 nucleotides are TGTGCCAGCAACCCACAGGGCAGCTCTGGCTACACCTTC. It encodes CASNPQGSSGYTF.

The chain uses TRBV10-3 and TRBJ1-3; D is unclear. The V end lost 3 bases, the J end lost 0 bases, and 3 bases lay between the germline ends. The V gene's germline CDR1 is ENHRY and CDR2 SYGVKD. The CDR3 spans 13 residues. CDR3 nucleotide sequence: TGTGCCATCAGTGACTACTCTGGAAACACCATATATTTT. It encodes CAISDYSGNTIYF.

V usage is TRBV28 and J usage is TRBJ1-2; D might be TRBD1 (6 bases). The CDR3 covers 11 residues. V shed 9 bases and J shed 7 bases, with 12 bases lying between them. CDR1 is MDHEN, CDR2 SYDVKM, per germline. The CDR3 nucleotides are TGTGCCAGTCTCGAAGGGGGTGGCTACACCTTC. Translating it yields CASLEGGGYTF.

V is TRBV30 and J is TRBJ2-7; 10 bases map to TRBD1. Germline lookup yields CDR1 GTSNPN and CDR2 SVGIG (reference sequence). The CDR3 has 14 amino acids. The junction had 12 bases not matched to a gene; V was cut back by 7 bases and J by 6 bases. For the CDR3, the DNA is TGTGCCTTGGACCCCGGGACAGGGGCAAGCGAGCAGTACTTC. Protein sequence: CALDPGTGASEQYF.

This clone came up once. The chain recombines TRBV4-1 with TRBJ1-6; TRBD1 matches at 7 bases. This CDR3 spans 16 amino acids. V lost 0 bases to trimming and J lost 10 bases; unmatched junction nucleotides: 9. The V gene's germline CDR1 is MGHRA and CDR2 YSYEKL. The CDR3 DNA sequence: TGCGCCAGCAGCCAAGAACCCGGCAGGGGGGTGTCACCCCTCCACTTT. Protein product: CASSQEPGRGVSPLHF.

The V and J genes are TRBV4-3 and TRBJ1-1; 7 bases are shared with TRBD1. Trimming removed 1 base from V and 5 bases from J; junction bases left unmatched: 4. The CDR3 runs to 14 residues. Germline lookup yields CDR1 LGHNA and CDR2 YSLEER. The DNA of the CDR3 is TGCGCCAGCAGCCAAGGAAGGGGGCGTACTGAAGCTTTCTTT. Translating gives CASSQGRGRTEAFF.

The CDR3 loop is CASSLGGRRADTQYF. The CDR3 DNA reads as TGTGCCAGCAGCTTGGGCGGGAGAAGAGCGGATACGCAGTATTTT. V usage is TRBV5-8 and J usage is TRBJ2-3; 7 bases align to TRBD2. With V trimmed by 0 bases and J by 6 bases, 7 bases remained unmatched. Germline V gene lookup returns CDR1 SGHTS and CDR2 YDEGEE. The CDR3 runs 15 residues.

The chain couples TRBV10-3 to TRBJ2-1, with 7 bases fitting TRBD2. V lost 3 bases and J lost 0; bases outside the gene matches: 8. The germline gives CDR1 ENHRY, CDR2 SYGVKD. This CDR3 is built from 17 residues. The CDR3 DNA follows: TGTGCCATCAGTGATCCCGGAGGCGGGAGCTCCTACAATGAGCAGTTCTTC. This translates into CAISDPGGGSSYNEQFF.